This TCR beta chain comes out of a study of blood T cell repertoires in COVID-19. Original data processing: Amplification of reference gene primers was used by the study to estimate nucleated cell counts. The repertoire was sequenced with immunoSEQ multiplex PCR; TCRdb's copy has only in-frame clones and lacks some. The V and J calls and clone size are taken from that table; D and trimming were inferred from the DNA. This table holds 200,000 to 300,000 clones, more than 70% found once. The CDR3 has 14 amino acids. Trimming shortened V by 2 bases and J by 5 bases, and 10 bases separated the two germline ends. The V gene's germline CDR1 is SGHTA and CDR2 FQGNSA.

The sequence came from a woman aged 45-59 years who had recovered from COVID-19. Sequencing was carried out using PBMCs or T cells enriched from blood (not recorded which). The rearrangement uses TRBV7-2 and TRBJ1-5; perhaps TRBD1 as D (5 bases). CDR3: CASSLYRRDQPQHF. The CDR3 nucleotides read TGTGCCAGCAGCTTATACAGGCGAGATCAGCCCCAGCATTTT.